Below are 13 T cell receptor beta chains sequenced from a single sample in a study of T cell responses to AZD1222 COVID-19 vaccine (dated by TCRdb to 2020 to 2023). Read against the paper, the sample's time point label means: about 28 days (+/-7) after the second vaccine dose. The library was produced with the immunoSEQ multiplex PCR assay. TCRdb's version of the immuneACCESS table is confined to in-frame rearrangements and falls short of the full clone set. An unresolved V gene accounts for under half of the shortfall where checked; the remainder is of unknown origin. The sample yields about 150,000 clones; approximately 90% were counted once. The ten largest clones take up roughly 3.1% of the sample. The sample was peripheral blood, taken 28 days after the second AZD1222 dose. The receptors originated from an adult who received the AZD1222 COVID-19 vaccine.

This clone is a singleton in its sample. This chain connects TRBV15 to TRBJ2-7; D tentatively reads TRBD1 or TRBD2 (5 bases each). Germline V CDR1 and CDR2: LNHNV, YYDKDF (reference sequence). The CDR3 runs 15 residues. The V and J ends lost 6 bases and 3 bases respectively, with 18 bases between them. CDR3 sequence: CATSLTRGVFYEQYF. The CDR3 bases are TGTGCCACCAGTCTAACGAGAGGGGTCTTCTACGAGCAGTACTTC.

The chain joins TRBV6-5 to TRBJ1-1, with a weak D call TRBD1 (5 bases). CDR1 and CDR2 from the germline V gene are MNHEY and SVGAGI. This CDR3 contains 14 residues. The V and J ends lost 2 bases and 0 bases respectively, with 7 bases between them. CDR3 amino acids: CASSYGAVNTEAFF. DNA of the CDR3: TGTGCCAGCAGTTACGGGGCCGTGAACACTGAAGCTTTCTTT.

The chain combines TRBV19 with TRBJ2-4, with D perhaps TRBD2 (7 bases). Trimming left V 2 bases short and J 5 bases short, with 10 bases between. There are 14 residues in the CDR3. Per the germline V gene, CDR1 is LNHDA and CDR2 is SQIVND (reference sequence). Here the CDR3 reads CASSISGGENIQYF. In DNA form, the CDR3 reads TGTGCCAGTAGTATATCGGGGGGCGAAAACATTCAGTACTTC. The whole variable domain, filled in from reference TRBV19 and TRBJ2-4, reads DGGITQSPKYLFRKEGQNVTLSCEQNLNHDAMYWYRQDPGQGLRLIYYSQIVNDFQKGDIAEGYSVSREKKESFPLTVTSAQKNPTAFYLCASSISGGENIQYFGAGTRLSVL.

There are a few counts of this clone. The CDR3 reads CASSLQGLNTEAFF. CDR3 nucleotides: TGTGCCAGTAGTTTACAGGGTCTGAACACTGAAGCTTTCTTT. The chain carries TRBV19 and TRBJ1-1, with a possible D match to TRBD1 (6 bases). Trimming removed 5 bases from V and 0 bases from J, with 10 bases in between. The CDR3 is made up of 14 amino acids. Germline values: CDR1 LNHDA, CDR2 SQIVND (reference sequence).

As to this clone: Within the sample, other DNA sequences also encode this same CDR3. The CDR3 nucleotides read TGTGCCACCAGCAGGGGGAGGAATTCACCCCTCCACTTT. Residues: CATSRGRNSPLHF. This chain connects TRBV15 to TRBJ1-6, with D hard to call. CDR1 and CDR2 (germline): LNHNV, YYDKDF (reference sequence). The V and J ends lost 3 bases and 7 bases respectively, with 7 bases between them. The CDR3 extends over 13 amino acids.

This chain joins TRBV5-1 and TRBJ2-1; 8 bases are a match to TRBD2. Germline V CDR1 and CDR2: SGHRS, YFSETQ. J lost 9 bases, V lost 6 bases, and 23 bases had no gene match. This CDR3 spans 18 amino acids. Here the CDR3 reads CASNAQTLAGSPKGEQFF. The DNA for the CDR3 is TGCGCCAGCAACGCCCAAACGTTAGCGGGATCCCCTAAGGGTGAGCAGTTCTTC.

The V gene is TRBV27, the J gene TRBJ2-1; 8 bases are shared with TRBD2. The CDR3 runs 14 residues. CDR1 MNHEY and CDR2 SMNVEV come from the germline V gene (reference sequence). V shed 6 bases, J shed 3 bases, and the junction held 4 bases outside the gene matches. The CDR3 DNA reads as TGTGCCAGCAGGACCGGGACTAGCTACAATGAGCAGTTCTTC. Its translation: CASRTGTSYNEQFF.

The chain is built from TRBV28 and TRBJ2-1; D unclear. Germline V gene lookup returns CDR1 MDHEN and CDR2 SYDVKM. The CDR3 is 13 residues long. Trimming removed 3 bases at V and 0 bases at J, with 3 bases between. The CDR3 loop is CASSLSSYNEQFF. For the CDR3, the DNA is TGTGCCAGCAGTTTGAGCTCCTACAATGAGCAGTTCTTC.

V and J are TRBV30 and TRBJ2-5, with 8 positions matching TRBD2. Germline trimming cut 0 bases from V and 5 bases from J; bases unmatched to any gene: 8. From germline, CDR1 is GTSNPN and CDR2 SVGIG (reference sequence). The CDR3 is made up of 15 amino acids. CDR3 loop: CAWSVPAGGPETQYF. The CDR3 bases are TGTGCCTGGAGTGTACCGGCGGGAGGTCCGGAGACCCAGTACTTC.

The gene calls are TRBV6-2 or TRBV6-3 and TRBJ2-2; the match to TRBD2 covers 7 bases. Looked up from germline, CDR1 is MNHEY and CDR2 is SVGEGT. CDR3 length: 16 amino acids. V shed 3 bases, J shed 0 bases, and the junction held 4 bases outside the gene matches. CDR3 sequence reads: CASSYRSGANTGELFF. CDR3 in DNA: TGTGCCAGCAGTTATCGGAGCGGGGCGAACACCGGGGAGCTGTTTTTT.

This chain joins TRBV6-5 and TRBJ1-1; D might be TRBD1 (5 bases). The germline CDR1 and CDR2 sequences are MNHEY and SVGAGI. This CDR3 contains 13 residues. The ends were cut back, 6 bases at V and 2 bases at J, with 10 bases in the middle. This CDR3 is CASRTGANTEAFF. The CDR3 bases are TGTGCCAGCAGAACAGGTGCAAACACTGAAGCTTTCTTT.

The gene calls are TRBV5-1 and TRBJ2-3; D is possibly TRBD1 (5 bases). The V end was cut by 6 bases, the J end by 6 bases, with 20 bases between. CDR1 SGHRS and CDR2 YFSETQ come from the germline V gene. The CDR3 contains 15 residues. The CDR3 DNA reads as TGCGCCAGCAAGGGATTGGGGCGCACGGTCGATACGCAGTATTTT. Translation: CASKGLGRTVDTQYF.

The gene calls are TRBV6-5 and TRBJ1-5; unclear D gene. The CDR3 loop spans 14 amino acids. CDR1 is MNHEY, CDR2 SVGAGI, per germline. V gave up 10 bases and J gave up 0 bases, with 13 bases separating them. Here the CDR3 reads CATQTEGSNQPQHF. The CDR3 DNA is TGTGCCACTCAAACGGAGGGTAGCAATCAGCCCCAGCATTTT.